This is a list of T cell receptor beta chains from one sample in a study of cytomegalovirus exposure and HLA in healthy donors. Produced via immunoSEQ multiplex PCR; TCRdb's table is partial and in-frame only. The table records under 45,000 clones, 55% to 75% of them present only once. What was sequenced was PBMCs. The receptors originated from a man under 40 in good health and CMV-seronegative. CDR3s include the opening cysteine and the closing phenylalanine or tryptophan. The D gene is left open where the match is weak. Rows may omit the clone size; those that give it use once, few, many or a size class.

NA,TRBJ2-1,TRBV15,NA,CATSRDLSLRDEQFF,TGTGCCACCAGCAGAGATCTTTCCCTGAGAGATGAGCAGTTCTTC
TRBD1,TRBJ2-4,TRBV5-1,few,CASSVGQGMGHIQYF,TGCGCCAGCAGCGTCGGACAGGGGATGGGACACATTCAGTACTTC
NA,TRBJ2-7,TRBV7-2,NA,CASSPRRESYEQYF,TGTGCCAGCAGCCCCCGAAGGGAGTCCTACGAGCAGTACTTC
TRBD1,TRBJ1-2,TRBV4-1,NA,CASSQEVKGAGGYTF,TGCGCCAGCAGCCAAGAAGTAAAGGGGGCGGGAGGCTACACCTTC
TRBD2,TRBJ2-3,TRBV4-3,NA,CASSQALTSGGSGDTQYF,TGCGCCAGCAGCCAGGCGCTGACTAGCGGGGGCTCAGGAGATACGCAGTATTTT
NA,TRBJ1-2,TRBV4-1,NA,CASSANPGEFNYGYTF,TGCGCCAGCAGCGCCAACCCAGGGGAGTTCAACTATGGCTACACCTTC
TRBD1,TRBJ1-2,TRBV6-5,NA,CASSYSTTGNSYGYTF,TGTGCCAGCAGTTACTCTACGACAGGGAATTCCTATGGCTACACCTTC
NA,TRBJ2-7,TRBV6-5,NA,CASRGTRDSSYEQYF,TGTGCCAGCAGGGGGACTCGGGACAGCTCCTACGAGCAGTACTTC
NA,TRBJ1-2,TRBV2,few,CASSEVASEGVGAPNYGYTF,TGTGCCAGCAGTGAAGTGGCATCCGAAGGGGTTGGGGCTCCTAACTATGGCTACACCTTC
TRBD1,TRBJ2-7,TRBV4-1,NA,CASSQVGQGRHEQYF,TGCGCCAGCAGCCAAGTCGGACAGGGGCGACACGAGCAGTACTTC
TRBD1,TRBJ1-5,TRBV10-2,NA,CASRERQGSNQPQHF,TGCGCCAGCAGGGAACGACAGGGCAGCAATCAGCCCCAGCATTTT
TRBD1,TRBJ2-4,TRBV7-8,NA,CASSLAVGDSKNIQYF,TGTGCCAGCAGCTTAGCGGTCGGGGACAGTAAAAACATTCAGTACTTC
NA,TRBJ1-6,TRBV9,NA,CASSVRAGNSPLHF,TGTGCCAGCAGCGTAAGGGCAGGGAATTCACCCCTCCACTTT
NA,TRBJ2-6,TRBV5-6,NA,CASSFVSGANVLTF,TGTGCCAGCAGCTTCGTATCTGGGGCCAACGTCCTGACTTTC
NA,TRBJ2-6,TRBV6-4,few,CASSPGGSGANVLTF,TGTGCCAGCAGCCCAGGGGGGTCTGGGGCCAACGTCCTGACTTTC
TRBD2,TRBJ2-1,TRBV4-2,NA,CASSQDTSGSYNEQFF,TGTGCCAGCAGCCAAGATACTAGCGGCTCCTACAATGAGCAGTTCTTC
NA,TRBJ2-5,TRBV27,once,CASRPSGRGTQYF,TGTGCCAGCAGGCCCAGCGGGCGGGGGACCCAGTACTTC
NA,TRBJ2-7,TRBV28,NA,CASLALDSYEQYF,TGTGCCAGCCTGGCTTTGGACAGCTACGAGCAGTACTTC
NA,TRBJ1-4,TRBV4-1,NA,CASSQVTELNEKLFF,TGCGCCAGCAGCCAAGTAACAGAGTTGAATGAAAAACTGTTTTTT
TRBD2,TRBJ2-2,TRBV28,few,CASSLEASGRPNTGELFF,TGTGCCAGCAGTTTAGAGGCTAGCGGGAGGCCGAACACCGGGGAGCTGTTTTTT
NA,TRBJ1-2,TRBV2,once,CASSEIRTALNYGYTF,TGTGCCAGCAGTGAAATCAGGACAGCACTTAACTATGGCTACACCTTC
TRBD2,TRBJ2-7,TRBV11-2,NA,CASSLGTILDEQYF,TGTGCCAGCAGCCTCGGGACTATCCTCGACGAGCAGTACTTC